This TCR beta chain was documented in a study of cytomegalovirus exposure and HLA in healthy donors. Study observations and caveats: A later analysis associated 16,951 TCR beta sequences with HLA alleles at a 0.05 false discovery rate. TCR beta chains associated with HLA were, in a later analysis, more clonally expanded than equally common others. The study reported that TCR beta sequences accurately predicted HLA-A and HLA-B alleles in most subjects.

The study ran its PCR with 60 Vbeta and 13 Jbeta primers. The protocol was immunoSEQ multiplex PCR, while the TCRdb copy is restricted to in-frame clones and leaves out a portion. The sample has about 180,000 clones, around three quarters seen once. CDR1 MDHEN and CDR2 SYDVKM come from the germline V gene. The CDR3 sequence is 13 residues long. V was pared by 3 bases and J by 8 bases, with 6 bases of the junction left unmatched. As regards this clone: Antigen unknown.

The sequenced sample was PBMCs. This clonotype was obtained from a woman between 50 and 59 years old in good health and CMV-seropositive. The rearrangement joins TRBV28 to TRBJ1-1, with 7 bases identical to TRBD1. The CDR3 nucleotides read TGTGCCAGCAGTTTGACAGGGTTGAGGGAAGCTTTCTTT. Protein product: CASSLTGLREAFF.